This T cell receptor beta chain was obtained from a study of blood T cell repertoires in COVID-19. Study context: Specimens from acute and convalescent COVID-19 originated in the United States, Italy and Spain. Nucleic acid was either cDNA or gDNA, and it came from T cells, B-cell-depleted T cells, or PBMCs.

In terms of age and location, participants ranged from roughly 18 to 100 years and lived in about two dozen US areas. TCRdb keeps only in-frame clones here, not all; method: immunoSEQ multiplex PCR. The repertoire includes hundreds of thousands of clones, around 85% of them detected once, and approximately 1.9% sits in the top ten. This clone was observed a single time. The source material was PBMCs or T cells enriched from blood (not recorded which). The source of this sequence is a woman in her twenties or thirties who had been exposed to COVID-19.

CDR3 residues: CASSLGTSGSMETQYF. As DNA, the CDR3 is TGTGCCAGCAGTTTGGGTACTAGCGGGAGTATGGAGACCCAGTACTTC. This rearrangement joins TRBV28 to TRBJ2-5; 11 positions agree with TRBD2. After removal of 3 bases from V and 5 bases from J, the junction contained 8 bases not matched to a gene. Looked up from germline, CDR1 is MDHEN and CDR2 is SYDVKM. The CDR3 is made up of 16 amino acids. The full variable domain, with the rest looked up from reference TRBV28 and TRBJ2-5, is DVKVTQSSRYLVKRTGEKVFLECVQDMDHENMFWYRQDPGLGLRLIYFSYDVKMKEKGDIPEGYSVSREKKERFSLILESASTNQTSMYLCASSLGTSGSMETQYFGPGTRLLVL.